Following are 9 T cell receptor beta chains from one sample sequenced in a study of blood T cell repertoires in COVID-19. This table comes from immunoSEQ multiplex PCR, and its TCRdb copy is limited to in-frame clones, with some not included. This table holds about 250,000 clones, 88% found once. Sequencing used peripheral blood. These receptors originate from a man aged 80 or over with acute or convalescent COVID-19.

The rearrangement links TRBV10-3 to TRBJ1-5; 9 bases are shared with TRBD1. V lost 0 bases to trimming and J lost 5 bases; unmatched junction nucleotides: 2. The CDR3 loop spans 15 amino acids. Germline CDR1 reads ENHRY; CDR2 reads SYGVKD. CDR3: CAISESGQGYQPQHF. The CDR3 nucleotides are TGTGCCATCAGTGAGTCAGGACAGGGGTATCAGCCCCAGCATTTT.

Points on this clone: The sample contains more than one DNA sequence encoding this CDR3. The rearrangement joins TRBV28 to TRBJ1-2; D is possibly TRBD1 (5 bases). V shed 6 bases and J shed 1 base, with 12 bases lying between them. Per germline, CDR1 MDHEN and CDR2 SYDVKM. CDR3 length: 14 residues. The CDR3 region is CASSTGGDNYGYTF. The CDR3 DNA reads as TGTGCCAGCAGCACTGGGGGGGATAACTATGGCTACACCTTC.

This chain links TRBV5-1 with TRBJ2-5; 8 positions match TRBD2. This CDR3 has 13 residues. After removal of 2 bases from V and 3 bases from J, the junction contained 0 bases not matched to a gene. CDR1 and CDR2 from the germline V gene are SGHRS and YFSETQ. The CDR3 DNA reads as TGCGCCAGCAGCTTACTAGCGGAAGAGACCCAGTACTTC. It codes for CASSLLAEETQYF.

Note on this clone: Mismatch with germline at one junction end may stem from a read error. V usage is TRBV6-6 and J usage is TRBJ1-5; D gene ambiguous. CDR3 length equals 14 residues. CDR1 MNHNY and CDR2 SVGAGI come from the germline V gene (reference sequence). The CDR3 here is CTSSYGGDGQPQHF. The CDR3 nucleotides are TGTACCAGCAGTTACGGAGGCGATGGCCAGCCCCAGCATTTT.

The chain couples TRBV3-1 (or the pseudogene TRBV3-2) to TRBJ2-5; TRBD2 is a possible D gene (6 bases). Trimming left V 1 base short and J 0 bases short, with 12 bases between. Germline CDR1 and CDR2: LGHDT and YNNKEL (reference sequence). CDR3 length equals 16 residues. The CDR3 DNA follows: TGTGCCAGCAGCCAAGTCCGGCGGGGATACCAAGAGACCCAGTACTTC. Protein: CASSQVRRGYQETQYF.

This chain links TRBV5-6 with TRBJ2-3; 10 bases are a match to TRBD2. This CDR3 spans 16 amino acids. The V segment lost 2 bases and the J segment 2 bases; nucleotides outside the gene matches: 5. Germline-derived CDR1 and CDR2 are SGHDT and YYEEEE. CDR3 nucleotide sequence: TGTGCCAGCAGCTTTAGGACTAGCGGATCCACAGATACGCAGTATTTT. It translates to CASSFRTSGSTDTQYF.

The chain's CDR3 is CASSQDRPGGELFF. CDR3 in DNA: TGCGCCAGCAGCCAAGATCGTCCCGGCGGGGAGCTGTTTTTT. This chain connects TRBV4-1 to TRBJ2-2; D remains ambiguous. Trimming removed 0 bases from V and 7 bases from J, with 9 bases in between. Per germline, CDR1 MGHRA and CDR2 YSYEKL. The CDR3 is made up of 14 amino acids.

V is TRBV4-3 and J is TRBJ1-2; D gene ambiguous. CDR1 LGHNA and CDR2 YSLEER come from the germline V gene. The length of the CDR3 is 13 residues. V was trimmed by 2 bases and J by 8 bases, leaving 12 bases between them. The CDR3: CASSQRRAEGYTF. The CDR3 region has the DNA TGCGCCAGCAGCCAACGGAGGGCAGAAGGCTACACCTTC.

This clone occurred once. The chain recombines TRBV14 with TRBJ1-6; D uncertain. Trimming shortened V by 5 bases and J by 10 bases, and 12 bases separated the two germline ends. Looked up from germline, CDR1 is SGHDN and CDR2 is FVKESK. The CDR3 runs to 13 residues. The CDR3 loop is CASSNIGGSPLHF. The CDR3 nucleotides are TGTGCCAGCAGCAATATCGGCGGGTCACCCCTCCACTTT.